A single sample gave rise to the 21 T cell receptor beta chains below, sequenced in a study of T-cell reconstitution after alpha-beta-depleted transplantation in children. Library preparation (for TCRbeta) was performed with unique molecular identifiers. TCRdb analysed the PCR reads with MiXCR anew, one entry per CDR3 protein. The repertoire holds hundreds of thousands of distinct CDR3 sequences, with approximately 17% as singletons. The sample here was PBMCs from the stem cell graft donor, taken from the stem cell graft. These receptors were taken from a human donor who donated a stem cell graft to a child with acute myeloid leukemia.

The rearrangement joins TRBV6-5 to TRBJ1-5; 7 nucleotides align to TRBD1. Germline loops: CDR1 MNHEY, CDR2 SVGAGI. The length of the CDR3 is 15 residues. The trim removed 2 bases at V and 2 bases at J, leaving 3 bases unmatched. CDR3: CASSYLGTGNQPQHF. The CDR3 DNA reads as TGTGCCAGCAGTTACCTCGGGACAGGCAATCAGCCCCAGCATTTT.

The chain is built from TRBV5-1 and TRBJ2-3; weak D call: TRBD2 (6 bases). Trimming stripped 3 bases from V and 6 bases from J, with 14 bases between. Germline CDR1 SGHRS, CDR2 YFSETQ. This CDR3 contains 14 residues. CDR3: CASSSTLAPDTQYF. The CDR3 coding sequence is TGCGCCAGCAGCTCCACACTAGCCCCGGATACGCAGTATTTT.

There are many counts of this clonotype. The chain is built from TRBV7-2 and TRBJ2-7; 11 bases are a match to TRBD2. Per germline, CDR1 SGHTA and CDR2 FQGNSA. Losses at the gene ends were 4 bases for V and 7 bases for J; bases not matched to a gene: 6. This CDR3 spans 14 amino acids. CDR3: CASSSPLAGGEQYF. In nucleotides, the CDR3 is TGTGCCAGCAGCTCACCTCTAGCGGGGGGAGAGCAGTACTTC.

At least ten counts were recorded for this clonotype. The V gene is TRBV20-1, the J gene TRBJ2-7; the D is unclear. The CDR3 contains 16 residues. Trimming removed 0 bases from V and 2 bases from J, with 17 bases in between. CDR1 DFQATT and CDR2 SNEGSKA come from the germline V gene (reference sequence). The CDR3 protein is CSARDPGSPGAYEQYF. Here the CDR3 DNA reads TGCAGTGCTAGAGACCCAGGCAGCCCTGGAGCCTACGAGCAGTACTTC.

In this sample, this clonotype turned up a few times. The J gene is TRBJ2-2, the V gene TRBV7-9; D is unclear. Trimming removed 6 bases at V and 0 bases at J, with 14 bases between. Per germline, CDR1 SEHNR and CDR2 FQNEAQ (reference sequence). The CDR3 covers 16 residues. CDR3 DNA: TGTGCCAGCAGTCCGCCGGGCGCCGCGAACACCGGGGAGCTGTTTTTT. Translating it yields CASSPPGAANTGELFF.

This clonotype came up a few times. This chain links TRBV12-3 or TRBV12-4 with TRBJ2-3; 8 positions agree with TRBD2. Germline trimming cut 5 bases from V and 2 bases from J; bases unmatched to any gene: 9. This CDR3 is 16 amino acids long. The CDR3 DNA is TGTGCCAGCAGTGGACTACTAGCGGACACCACAGATACGCAGTATTTT. Translated: CASSGLLADTTDTQYF.

In its sample, this clonotype was seen many times. The chain uses TRBV29-1 and TRBJ2-5; 7 nucleotides match TRBD2. The CDR3 loop spans 13 amino acids. With 5 bases clipped from V and 5 bases from J, the junction kept 8 bases outside the gene matches. Per the germline V gene, CDR1 is SQVTM and CDR2 is ANQGSEA. CDR3 loop: CSVRTSVPETQYF. Here the CDR3 DNA reads TGCAGCGTTCGAACTAGCGTTCCGGAGACCCAGTACTTC.

This chain connects TRBV29-1 to TRBJ2-1, with a weak D call TRBD2 (5 bases). V lost 5 bases to trimming and J lost 4 bases, with 18 bases between them. CDR3 length: 15 residues. From germline, CDR1 is SQVTM and CDR2 ANQGSEA. The CDR3 loop is CSVTAGHRKYNEQFF. In nucleotides, the CDR3 is TGCAGCGTTACGGCGGGCCACCGTAAATACAATGAGCAGTTCTTC.

The gene calls are TRBV15 and TRBJ2-5; 11 positions match TRBD2. V shed 3 bases and J 2 bases; nucleotides not matched to a gene: 5. Germline CDR1 is LNHNV and CDR2 is YYDKDF (reference sequence). The CDR3 loop spans 16 amino acids. The DNA for the CDR3 is TGTGCCACCAGCAGGGCTAGCGGGGGGAAACAAGAGACCCAGTACTTC. Translating gives CATSRASGGKQETQYF.

This clonotype was found many times. V usage is TRBV29-1 and J usage is TRBJ2-7; TRBD2 matches 8 bases. This CDR3 region has 11 residues. Trimming at V came to 6 bases and at J to 2 bases, leaving 0 bases not matched to a gene. CDR1 and CDR2 (germline): SQVTM, ANQGSEA. The CDR3 here is CSVRGAYEQYV. The CDR3 DNA sequence: TGCAGCGTGCGGGGGGCCTACGAGCAGTACGTC.

This clonotype was seen only a few times. The rearrangement uses TRBV24-1 and TRBJ2-2, with 8 bases that match TRBD1. Germline V gives CDR1 KGHDR, CDR2 SFDVKD. The V segment lost 6 bases and the J segment 1 base; nucleotides outside the gene matches: 6. The CDR3 sequence is 16 residues long. The chain's CDR3 is CATSSYDRGNTGELFF. In nucleotides, the CDR3 is TGTGCCACCAGTTCTTATGACAGGGGGAACACCGGGGAGCTGTTTTTT.

This clonotype showed up many times. The chain couples TRBV29-1 to TRBJ2-7, with 7 bases fitting TRBD1. V dropped 6 bases and J dropped 0; count of bases not matched to a gene: 8. This CDR3 is built from 14 residues. Germline V gene sequence: CDR1 SQVTM, CDR2 ANQGSEA. CDR3 sequence reads: CSVTGTATSYEQYF. In DNA, the CDR3 is TGCAGCGTGACCGGGACAGCGACCTCCTACGAGCAGTACTTC.

This clonotype has ten or more counts. The CDR3 DNA sequence: TGCAGTGCTAGATATCCGAGGGGGGATCGGAGTCAGCCCCAGCATTTT. Its translation is CSARYPRGDRSQPQHF. The genes are TRBV20-1 and TRBJ1-5; TRBD1 might be the D (6 bases). The CDR3 has 16 amino acids. V shed 2 bases and J shed 6 bases, with 20 bases lying between them. Germline loops: CDR1 DFQATT, CDR2 SNEGSKA (reference sequence).

This clonotype was counted a few times. This chain joins TRBV24-1 and TRBJ2-5; perhaps D is TRBD1 or TRBD2 (5 bases each). Germline CDR1 KGHDR, CDR2 SFDVKD. V lost 3 bases, J lost 2 bases, and 18 bases lay in between. The CDR3 has 17 residues. CDR3 DNA: TGTGCCACCAGTGATGGACTGGACACCCCAGGGCAAGAGACCCAGTACTTC. It yields the protein CATSDGLDTPGQETQYF.

V usage is TRBV6-2 or TRBV6-3 and J usage is TRBJ1-1; TRBD1 matches at 11 bases. The CDR3 has 19 amino acids. V shed 5 bases, J shed 0 bases, and the junction held 14 bases outside the gene matches. Germline V gene lookup returns CDR1 MNHEY and CDR2 SVGEGT. This CDR3 reads CASSRATGQGAGMNTEAFF. The CDR3 bases are TGTGCCAGCAGTAGAGCTACTGGACAGGGGGCCGGCATGAACACTGAAGCTTTCTTT.

On this clonotype: Just one base apart from a much larger clone, this may be a read error. V and J are TRBV12-3 or TRBV12-4 and TRBJ1-5; unclear D gene. V lost 1 base and J 5 bases, leaving 6 bases between the germline ends. The CDR3 is made up of 13 amino acids. CDR3 in DNA: TGTGCCAGCAGTTTAGTAGACGATCAGCCCCAGCATTTT. Translated: CASSLVDDQPQHF.

This clonotype was seen at least ten times. Possible read error: a much larger clone is one base away. V and J are TRBV20-1 and TRBJ1-1, with no clear D. This CDR3 has 11 residues. The germline CDR1 and CDR2 sequences are DFQATT and SNEGSKA (reference sequence). Trimming removed 2 bases from V and 1 base from J, with 2 bases in between. This CDR3 is CSARWNTEAFF. The CDR3 DNA follows: TGCAGTGCTAGATGGAACACTGAAGCTTTCTTT.

The V call is TRBV29-1, the J call TRBJ1-1; D is perhaps TRBD1 (5 bases). Trimming pared 1 base from V and 4 bases from J, leaving 22 bases between. CDR3 length: 17 residues. Germline CDR1 SQVTM, CDR2 ANQGSEA. The CDR3 loop is CSVEGFRQGAGSTEAFF. DNA for the CDR3: TGCAGCGTTGAAGGGTTTAGGCAGGGAGCCGGATCCACTGAAGCTTTCTTT.

Many counts were recorded for this clonotype. In DNA form, the CDR3 reads TGTGCCAGCCGTGAGGGGGCTTCAAGGACCCAGTACTTC. Its translation: CASREGASRTQYF. The rearrangement joins TRBV7-2 to TRBJ2-5; 7 nucleotides align to TRBD1. V lost 8 bases and J lost 7; bases outside the gene matches: 10. Germline lookup yields CDR1 SGHTA and CDR2 FQGNSA. The CDR3 consists of 13 residues.

In its sample, this clonotype was seen many times. The chain employs TRBV7-9 and TRBJ1-1; D is perhaps TRBD1 (5 bases). Germline lookup yields CDR1 SEHNR and CDR2 FQNEAQ (reference sequence). With 5 bases removed from V and 1 base from J, the gap between germline ends came to 11 bases. The CDR3 totals 14 residues. The chain's CDR3 is CASSPPGTNTEAFF. The DNA for the CDR3 is TGTGCCAGCAGCCCTCCGGGGACGAACACTGAAGCTTTCTTT.

This clonotype occurred a few times. The chain joins TRBV12-3 or TRBV12-4 to TRBJ1-5, with D unclear. The CDR3 runs to 13 residues. The V end was cut by 5 bases, the J end by 7 bases, with 12 bases between. The CDR3, as DNA: TGTGCCAGCAGTACAAGGGCGCGGCAGCCCCAGCATTTT. Amino acid sequence: CASSTRARQPQHF.